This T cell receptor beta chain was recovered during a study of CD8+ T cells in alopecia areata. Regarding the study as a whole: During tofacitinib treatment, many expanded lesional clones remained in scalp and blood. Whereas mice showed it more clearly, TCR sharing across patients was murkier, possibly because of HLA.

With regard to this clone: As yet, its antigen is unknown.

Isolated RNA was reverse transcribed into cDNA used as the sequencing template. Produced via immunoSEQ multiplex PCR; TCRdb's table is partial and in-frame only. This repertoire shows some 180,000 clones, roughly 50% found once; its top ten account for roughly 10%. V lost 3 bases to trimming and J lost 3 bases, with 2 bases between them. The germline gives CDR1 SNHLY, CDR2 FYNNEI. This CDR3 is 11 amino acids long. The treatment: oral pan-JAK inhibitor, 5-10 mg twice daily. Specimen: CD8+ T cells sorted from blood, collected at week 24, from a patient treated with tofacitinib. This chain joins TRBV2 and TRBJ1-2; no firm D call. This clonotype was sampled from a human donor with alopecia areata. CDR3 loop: CASSDYYGYTF. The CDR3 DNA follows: TGTGCCAGCAGTGACTACTATGGCTACACCTTC.